This T cell receptor (beta chain) is from a study of identical twins. This clonotype was seen many times. The V gene lost 3 bases and the J gene lost 3 bases, with 12 bases spanning the gap. This CDR3 comprises 14 residues. Germline assignment: CDR1 MNHEY and CDR2 SMNVEV (reference sequence). TCRdb reanalysed the 5' RACE reads using MiXCR and keeps one entry per CDR3 protein. The sample records roughly 690,000 distinct CDR3 sequences, 21% being singletons. Separately, the same data were catalogued under a study of T cells expressing NK-cell markers.

This sequence joins TRBV27 and TRBJ2-7, with D hard to call. The sample taken for sequencing was PBMCs. The sequence came from a woman under 30 in good health. CDR3 in DNA: TGTGCCAGCAGTTTTGTCGGCAGAATCTACGAGCAGTACTTC. It specifies CASSFVGRIYEQYF.